This T cell receptor beta chain was sequenced during a study of blood T cell repertoires in COVID-19. Across the whole study: Sources were T cells, B-cell-depleted T cells, or PBMCs; the material itself was cDNA or gDNA.

Of note for this clone: At the DNA level, this CDR3 is encoded by other sequences in the same sample as well.

Original data processing: The authors estimated nucleated cell counts from reference gene primer amplification. Measured with immunoSEQ multiplex PCR; TCRdb has only the in-frame clones, and not every one. From that table come the V and J calls and clone size; the DNA was used to work out D and trimming. The table records fewer than 300,000 clones, 70% to 90% of them present only once. The TCR sequence derives from a man aged 50 to 60 with active or convalescent COVID-19. Input material: peripheral blood.

The CDR3 region is CASSPGGDEQFF. As DNA, the CDR3 is TGTGCCAGCAGCCCAGGGGGCGACGAGCAGTTCTTC. The J gene is TRBJ2-1, the V gene TRBV3-1 (or the pseudogene TRBV3-2); 8 nucleotides match TRBD1. CDR1 is LGHDT, CDR2 YNNKEL, per germline (reference sequence). V shed 4 bases and J 10 bases; nucleotides not matched to a gene: 3. This CDR3 contains 12 residues.